The text below deals with one T cell receptor beta chain. The CDR3 spans 12 residues. The germline V gene has CDR1 SGHTA and CDR2 FQGNSA. V lost 5 bases to trimming and J lost 10 bases, with 14 bases between them. The entry originates in a study of T cells in Graves' hyperthyroidism and ophthalmopathy. From RNA transcripts, TCR beta CDR3 regions were amplified. In the first-round RT-PCR of the TCR CDR3, the HTBI primer set was used. One entry per CDR3 protein, called by TCRdb with MiXCR from the multiplex PCR reads. The sample holds 750,000 to 900,000 distinct CDR3 sequences; 38% are singletons and the top ten take 7.5% to 9.5%.

The receptor was isolated from a man aged 18 to 29 with Graves' hyperthyroidism. The rearrangement joins TRBV7-2 to TRBJ1-2, with D unresolved. Sequenced material: blood. The DNA for the CDR3 is TGTGCCAGCAGCCCGGACCAGCGGGACTACACCTTC. The encoded protein is CASSPDQRDYTF. Filled out from reference TRBV7-2 and TRBJ1-2, the complete variable domain reads GAGVSQSPSNKVTEKGKDVELRCDPISGHTALYWYRQSLGQGLEFLIYFQGNSAPDKSGLPSDRFSAERTGGSVSTLTIQRTQQEDSAVYLCASSPDQRDYTFGSGTRLTVV.